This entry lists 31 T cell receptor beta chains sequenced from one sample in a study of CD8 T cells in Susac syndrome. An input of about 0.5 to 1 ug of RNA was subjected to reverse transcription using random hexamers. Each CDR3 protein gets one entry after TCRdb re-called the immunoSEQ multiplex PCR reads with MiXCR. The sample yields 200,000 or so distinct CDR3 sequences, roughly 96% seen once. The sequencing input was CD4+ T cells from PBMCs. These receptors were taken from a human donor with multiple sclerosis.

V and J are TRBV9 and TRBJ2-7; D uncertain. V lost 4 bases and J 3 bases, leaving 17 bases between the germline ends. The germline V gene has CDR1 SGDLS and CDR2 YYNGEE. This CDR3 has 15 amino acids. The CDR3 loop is CASSLSEGLYYEQYF. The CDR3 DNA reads TGTGCCAGCAGCCTAAGTGAAGGGTTGTACTACGAGCAGTACTTC.

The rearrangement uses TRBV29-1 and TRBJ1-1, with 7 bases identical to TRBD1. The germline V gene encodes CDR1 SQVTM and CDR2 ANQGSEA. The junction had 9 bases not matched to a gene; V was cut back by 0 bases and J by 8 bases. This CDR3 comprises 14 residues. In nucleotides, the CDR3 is TGCAGCGTTGAAGACCCGACAGGGAGGCCCGAAGCTTTCTTT. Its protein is CSVEDPTGRPEAFF.

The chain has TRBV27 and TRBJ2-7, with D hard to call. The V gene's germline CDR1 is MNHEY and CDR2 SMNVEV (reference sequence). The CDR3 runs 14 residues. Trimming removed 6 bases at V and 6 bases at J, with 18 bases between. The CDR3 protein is CASSPSTYLGEQYF. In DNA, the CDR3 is TGTGCCAGCAGCCCCTCCACTTACTTGGGCGAGCAGTACTTC.

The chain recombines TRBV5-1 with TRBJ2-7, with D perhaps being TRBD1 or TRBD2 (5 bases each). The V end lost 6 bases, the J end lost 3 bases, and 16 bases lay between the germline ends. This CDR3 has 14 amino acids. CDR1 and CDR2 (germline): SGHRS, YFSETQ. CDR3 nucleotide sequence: TGCGCCAGCAACCCTCCGGGACGCGACTACGAGCAGTACTTC. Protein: CASNPPGRDYEQYF.

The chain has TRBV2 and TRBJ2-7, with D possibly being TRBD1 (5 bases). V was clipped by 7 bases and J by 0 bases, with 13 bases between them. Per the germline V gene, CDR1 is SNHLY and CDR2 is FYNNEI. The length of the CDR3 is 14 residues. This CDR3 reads CASTSRVTSYEQYF. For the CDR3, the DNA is TGTGCCAGCACCTCCAGGGTAACCTCCTACGAGCAGTACTTC.

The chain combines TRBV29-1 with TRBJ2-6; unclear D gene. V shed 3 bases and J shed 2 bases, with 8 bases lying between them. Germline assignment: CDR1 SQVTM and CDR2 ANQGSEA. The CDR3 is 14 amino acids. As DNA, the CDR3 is TGCAGCGTTGAGCCTTACCCTGGGGCCAACGTCCTGACTTTC. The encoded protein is CSVEPYPGANVLTF.

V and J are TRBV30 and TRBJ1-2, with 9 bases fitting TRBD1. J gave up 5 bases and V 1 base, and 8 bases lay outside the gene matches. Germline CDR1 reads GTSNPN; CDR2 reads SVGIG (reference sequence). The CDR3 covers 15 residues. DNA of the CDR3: TGTGCCTGGAGTGACCACGGGACAGGGTCTTATGGCTACACCTTC. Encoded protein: CAWSDHGTGSYGYTF. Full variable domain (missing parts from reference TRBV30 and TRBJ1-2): SQTIHQWPATLVQPVGSPLSLECTVEGTSNPNLYWYRQAAGRGLQLLFYSVGIGQISSEVPQNLSASRPQDRQFILSSKKLLLSDSGFYLCAWSDHGTGSYGYTFGSGTRLTVV.

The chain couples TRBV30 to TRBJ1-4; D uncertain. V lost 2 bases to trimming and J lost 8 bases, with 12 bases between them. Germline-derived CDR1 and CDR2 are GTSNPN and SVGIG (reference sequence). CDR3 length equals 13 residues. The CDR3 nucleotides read TGTGCCTGGAGTTTCGGGGTTCTGGAAAAACTGTTTTTT. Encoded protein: CAWSFGVLEKLFF. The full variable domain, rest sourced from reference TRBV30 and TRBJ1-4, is SQTIHQWPATLVQPVGSPLSLECTVEGTSNPNLYWYRQAAGRGLQLLFYSVGIGQISSEVPQNLSASRPQDRQFILSSKKLLLSDSGFYLCAWSFGVLEKLFFGSGTQLSVL.

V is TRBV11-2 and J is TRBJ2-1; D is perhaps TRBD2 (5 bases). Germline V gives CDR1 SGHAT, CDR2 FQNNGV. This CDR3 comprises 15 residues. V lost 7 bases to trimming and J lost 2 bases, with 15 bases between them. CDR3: CASTLRSRAYNEQFF. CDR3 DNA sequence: TGTGCCAGCACCCTCAGGTCGAGGGCCTACAATGAGCAGTTCTTC.

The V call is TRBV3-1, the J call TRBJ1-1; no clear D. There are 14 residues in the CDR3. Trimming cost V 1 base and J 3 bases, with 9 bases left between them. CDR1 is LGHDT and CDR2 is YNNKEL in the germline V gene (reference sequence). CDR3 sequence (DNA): TGTGCCAGCAGCCAAGGGATAGGGTACACTGAAGCTTTCTTT. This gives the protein CASSQGIGYTEAFF.

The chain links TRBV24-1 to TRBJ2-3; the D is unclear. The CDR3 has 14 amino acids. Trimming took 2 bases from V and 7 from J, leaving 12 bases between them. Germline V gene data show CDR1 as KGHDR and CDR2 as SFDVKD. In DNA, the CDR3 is TGTGCCACCAGTGATTCCACCGGCCTACATACGCAGTATTTT. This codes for CATSDSTGLHTQYF.

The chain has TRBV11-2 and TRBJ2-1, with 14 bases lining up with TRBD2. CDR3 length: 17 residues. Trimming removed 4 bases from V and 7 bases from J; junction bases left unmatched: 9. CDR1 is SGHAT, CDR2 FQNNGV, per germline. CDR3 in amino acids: CASSSRLAGGIVNEQFF. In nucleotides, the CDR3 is TGTGCCAGCAGCTCCCGACTAGCGGGGGGGATCGTAAATGAGCAGTTCTTC.

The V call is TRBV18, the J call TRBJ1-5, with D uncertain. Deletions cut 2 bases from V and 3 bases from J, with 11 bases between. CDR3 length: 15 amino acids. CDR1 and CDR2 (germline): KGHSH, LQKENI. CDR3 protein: CASSPYGVTNQPQHF. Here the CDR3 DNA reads TGTGCCAGCTCACCATACGGGGTTACCAATCAGCCCCAGCATTTT.

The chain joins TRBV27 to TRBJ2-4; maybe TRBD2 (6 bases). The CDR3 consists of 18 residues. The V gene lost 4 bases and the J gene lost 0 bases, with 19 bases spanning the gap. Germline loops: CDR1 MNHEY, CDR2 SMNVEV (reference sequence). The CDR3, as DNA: TGTGCCAGCAGTTCCGGAGGGTACCCGACTCTAGCCAAAAACATTCAGTACTTC. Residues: CASSSGGYPTLAKNIQYF.

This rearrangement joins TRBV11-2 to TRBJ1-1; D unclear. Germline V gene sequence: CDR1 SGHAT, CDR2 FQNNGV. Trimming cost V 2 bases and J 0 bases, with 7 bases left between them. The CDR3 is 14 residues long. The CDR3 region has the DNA TGTGCCAGCAGCTTACAGCCCTTGAACACTGAAGCTTTCTTT. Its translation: CASSLQPLNTEAFF.

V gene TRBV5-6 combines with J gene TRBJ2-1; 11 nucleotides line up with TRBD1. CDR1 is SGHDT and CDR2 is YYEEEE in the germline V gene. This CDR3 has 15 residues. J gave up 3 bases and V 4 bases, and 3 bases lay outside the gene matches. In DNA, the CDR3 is TGTGCCAGCAGCCCGGACAGGGGGCTCTACAATGAGCAGTTCTTC. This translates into CASSPDRGLYNEQFF. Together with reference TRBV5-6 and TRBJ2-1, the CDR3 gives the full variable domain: DAGVTQSPTHLIKTRGQQVTLRCSPKSGHDTVSWYQQALGQGPQFIFQYYEEEERQRGNFPDRFSGHQFPNYSSELNVNALLLGDSALYLCASSPDRGLYNEQFFGPGTRLTVL.

CDR3 coding DNA: TGTGCCATCGAAAGCGGGGCCAACGTCCTGACTTTC. It specifies CAIESGANVLTF. The chain uses TRBV6-1 and TRBJ2-6, with D hard to call. CDR3 length: 12 residues. Germline CDR1 MNHNS, CDR2 SASEGT. V was clipped by 10 bases and J by 4 bases, with 8 bases between them.

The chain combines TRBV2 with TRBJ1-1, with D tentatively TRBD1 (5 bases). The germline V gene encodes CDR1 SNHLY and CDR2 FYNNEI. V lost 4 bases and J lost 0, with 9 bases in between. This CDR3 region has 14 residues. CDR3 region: CASSGGFMNTEAFF. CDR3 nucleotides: TGTGCCAGCAGTGGGGGGTTCATGAACACTGAAGCTTTCTTT.

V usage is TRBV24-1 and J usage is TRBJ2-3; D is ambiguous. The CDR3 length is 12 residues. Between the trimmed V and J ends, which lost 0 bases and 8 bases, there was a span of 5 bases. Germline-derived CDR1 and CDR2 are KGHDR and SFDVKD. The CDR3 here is CATSDLAVTQYF. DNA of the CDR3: TGTGCCACCAGTGATTTGGCAGTTACGCAGTATTTT.

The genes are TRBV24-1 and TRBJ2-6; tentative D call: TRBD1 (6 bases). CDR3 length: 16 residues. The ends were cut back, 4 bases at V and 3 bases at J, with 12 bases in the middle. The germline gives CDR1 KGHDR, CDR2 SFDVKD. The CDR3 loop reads CATSDPNRVGANVLTF. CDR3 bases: TGTGCCACCAGTGACCCAAACAGGGTTGGGGCCAACGTCCTGACTTTC.

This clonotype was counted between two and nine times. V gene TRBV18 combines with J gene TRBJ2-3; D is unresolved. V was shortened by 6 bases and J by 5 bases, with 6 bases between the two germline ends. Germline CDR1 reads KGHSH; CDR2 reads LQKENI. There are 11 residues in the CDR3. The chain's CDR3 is CASSSIDTQYF. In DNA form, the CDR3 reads TGTGCCAGCTCGTCTATAGATACGCAGTATTTT.

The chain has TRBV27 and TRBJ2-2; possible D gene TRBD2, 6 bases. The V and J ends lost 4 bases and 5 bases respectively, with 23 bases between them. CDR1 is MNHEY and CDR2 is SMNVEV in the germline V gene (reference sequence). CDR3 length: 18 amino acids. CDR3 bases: TGTGCCAGCAGTTCGGATCCTTACAGGTTCGCGGGGACCGGGGAGCTGTTTTTT. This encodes CASSSDPYRFAGTGELFF.

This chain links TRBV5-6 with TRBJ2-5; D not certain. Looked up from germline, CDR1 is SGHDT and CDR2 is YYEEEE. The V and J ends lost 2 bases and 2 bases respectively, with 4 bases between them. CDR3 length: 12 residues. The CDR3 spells CASSLEQETQYF. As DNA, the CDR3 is TGTGCCAGCAGCTTAGAGCAAGAGACCCAGTACTTC.

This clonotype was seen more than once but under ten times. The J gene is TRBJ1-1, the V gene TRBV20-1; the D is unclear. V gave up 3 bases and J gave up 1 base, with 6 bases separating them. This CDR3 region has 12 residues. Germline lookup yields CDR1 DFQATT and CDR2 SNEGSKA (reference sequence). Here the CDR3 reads CSAREGNTEAFF. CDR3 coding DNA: TGCAGTGCTAGGGAGGGGAACACTGAAGCTTTCTTT.

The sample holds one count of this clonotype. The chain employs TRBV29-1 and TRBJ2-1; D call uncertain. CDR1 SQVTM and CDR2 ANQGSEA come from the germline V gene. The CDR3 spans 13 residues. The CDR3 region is CSYDQSAYNEQFF. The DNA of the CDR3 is TGCAGTTACGACCAGAGCGCCTACAATGAGCAGTTCTTC.

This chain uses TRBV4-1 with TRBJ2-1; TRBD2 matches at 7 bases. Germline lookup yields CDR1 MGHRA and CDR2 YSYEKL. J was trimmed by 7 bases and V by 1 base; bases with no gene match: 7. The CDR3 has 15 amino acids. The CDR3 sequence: CASSQALATWNEQFF. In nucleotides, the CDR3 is TGCGCCAGCAGCCAAGCACTAGCGACTTGGAATGAGCAGTTCTTC.

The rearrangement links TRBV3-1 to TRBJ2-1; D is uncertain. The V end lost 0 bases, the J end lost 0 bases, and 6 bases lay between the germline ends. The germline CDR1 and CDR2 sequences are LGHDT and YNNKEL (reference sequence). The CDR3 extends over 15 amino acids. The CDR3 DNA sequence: TGTGCCAGCAGCCAAGATAGTAGCTCCTACAATGAGCAGTTCTTC. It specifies CASSQDSSSYNEQFF.

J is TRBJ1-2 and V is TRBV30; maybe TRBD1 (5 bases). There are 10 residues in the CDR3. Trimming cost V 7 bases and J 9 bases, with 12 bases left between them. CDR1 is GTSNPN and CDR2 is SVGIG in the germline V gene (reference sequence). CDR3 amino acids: CASRQGSYTF. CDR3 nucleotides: TGTGCCTCCAGGCAGGGAAGCTACACCTTC.

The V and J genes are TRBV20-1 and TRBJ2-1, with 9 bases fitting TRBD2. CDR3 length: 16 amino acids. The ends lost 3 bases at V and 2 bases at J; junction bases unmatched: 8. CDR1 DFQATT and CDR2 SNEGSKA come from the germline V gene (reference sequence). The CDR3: CSARERASGTYNEQFF. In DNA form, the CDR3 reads TGCAGTGCTAGGGAGAGGGCTAGCGGGACCTACAATGAGCAGTTCTTC.

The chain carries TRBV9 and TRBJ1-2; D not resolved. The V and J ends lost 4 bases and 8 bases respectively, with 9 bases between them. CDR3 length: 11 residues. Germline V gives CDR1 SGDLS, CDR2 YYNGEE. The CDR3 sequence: CASSSAIGYTF. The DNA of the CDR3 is TGTGCCAGCAGCTCAGCGATAGGCTACACCTTC.

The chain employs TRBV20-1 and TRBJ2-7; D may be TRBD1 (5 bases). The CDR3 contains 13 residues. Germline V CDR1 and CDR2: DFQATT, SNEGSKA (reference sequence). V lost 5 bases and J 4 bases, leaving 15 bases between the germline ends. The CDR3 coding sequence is TGCAGTGCTCGTAGGGGATTGGGATACGAGCAGTACTTC. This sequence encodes CSARRGLGYEQYF.